This T cell receptor beta chain was identified in a study of T-cell reconstitution after alpha-beta-depleted transplantation in children. General observations from the study: At one year after transplant, newly produced T cells mostly accounted for T-cell counts and diversity.

Between the trimmed V and J ends, which lost 2 bases and 0 bases, there was a span of 13 bases. This CDR3 spans 17 amino acids. Per the germline V gene, CDR1 is SEHNR and CDR2 is FQNEAQ (reference sequence). Preparing the TCRbeta library involved the use of unique molecular identifiers. TCRdb re-derived calls from the PCR reads in MiXCR, one entry per CDR3 protein. Among around 450,000 distinct CDR3 sequences listed, 15% to 20% were seen once. A word on this clonotype: Its target is not known.

The specimen was PBMCs, mostly from graft donor cells, collected 360 days after TCRalphabeta/CD19-depleted stem cell transplant. This TCR came from a boy in the first two years of life who had a stem cell transplant for Wiskott-Aldrich syndrome, so the T cells may come from the graft donor. The chain employs TRBV7-9 and TRBJ2-2; perhaps TRBD2 as D (5 bases). CDR3 bases: TGTGCCAGCAGCTTATCGCGGCGGGCCGCGAACACCGGGGAGCTGTTTTTT. Its translation: CASSLSRRAANTGELFF.